These T cell receptor beta chains were read from a single sample in a study of cytomegalovirus exposure and HLA in healthy donors. TCRdb's copy holds only in-frame clones and misses some; the assay was immunoSEQ multiplex PCR. The table has about 150,000 clones, roughly 80% seen once; the top ten hold 1.3% to 1.5%. Sequencing was performed on PBMCs. These receptors were taken from a man aged 18 to 35 in good health and CMV-seronegative. Both conserved end residues are part of each CDR3. A D gene is named only where the DNA matches it firmly. Some rows mark clone size as missing; the rest say once, few, many or name a class of expanded clone.

clone_size	d_call	v_call	j_call	cdr3_nt	cdr3_aa
.	.	TRBV5-1	TRBJ1-4	TGCGCCAGCAGCTGGGGTGGGGGCAGGACTAATGAAAAACTGTTTTTT	CASSWGGGRTNEKLFF
few	.	TRBV5-1	TRBJ2-6	TGCGCCAGCAGCTCCCCCGCGAAGGAGGCAGCGCCTGGGGCCAACGTCCTGACTTTC	CASSSPAKEAAPGANVLTF
.	.	TRBV28	TRBJ2-7	TGTGCCAGCAGTTCCAACTCGGCCCCCTCCGGGGAGCAGTACTTC	CASSSNSAPSGEQYF
once	TRBD2	TRBV9	TRBJ2-2	TGTGCCAGCAGCGTAGGTAGCGGGGCGAACACCGGGGAGCTGTTTTTT	CASSVGSGANTGELFF
many	.	TRBV25-1	TRBJ1-5	TGTGCCAGCAGTGAGGAGGCAGGGGATCAGCCCCAGCATTTT	CASSEEAGDQPQHF
.	.	TRBV4-1	TRBJ2-1	TGCGCCAGCAGCTCAAGTGTGGTCGCGGAAAATGAGCAGTTCTTC	CASSSSVVAENEQFF
.	.	TRBV28	TRBJ2-5	TGTGCCAGCAGGCACAGGGGCAGGGGACTAGGGGAAGAGACCCAGTACTTC	CASRHRGRGLGEETQYF
.	.	TRBV11-3	TRBJ2-5	TGTGCCAGCAGCCTGGGGGGGACCCAGTACTTC	CASSLGGTQYF
.	TRBD2	TRBV6-5	TRBJ2-4	TGTGCCAGCAGCGCCGGGAGCGGGAGTAATCAGTACTTC	CASSAGSGSNQYF
.	.	TRBV7-8	TRBJ2-5	TGTGCCAGCAGCCGACAGGGAGGAGAGACCCAGTACTTC	CASSRQGGETQYF
.	TRBD2	TRBV27	TRBJ2-5	TGTGCCAGCAGTTTCCGTAGCGGGAGCGGCCAAGAGACCCAGTACTTC	CASSFRSGSGQETQYF
.	TRBD2	TRBV7-2	TRBJ2-1	TGTGCCAGCAGCTTACCTAGACTAGCGGGAGCGAACAATGAGCAGTTCTTC	CASSLPRLAGANNEQFF
.	.	TRBV5-4	TRBJ2-7	TGTGCCAGCAGCTGGAGTGGGAGTGACGAGCAGTACTTC	CASSWSGSDEQYF
.	TRBD1	TRBV27	TRBJ2-5	TGTGCCAGCAGTTTGAGGGGGCCCGGCCATTCGGTAGAGACCCAGTACTTC	CASSLRGPGHSVETQYF
.	TRBD2	TRBV9	TRBJ2-3	TGTGCCAGCAGCCCAACTAGCGGCCTCACAGATACGCAGTATTTT	CASSPTSGLTDTQYF
.	TRBD2	TRBV30	TRBJ2-3	TGTGCCTGGAATCCTAGCGGGAGGGCGATTACGCAGTATTTT	CAWNPSGRAITQYF
.	.	TRBV27	TRBJ2-7	TGTGCCAGCAGTAGCGGAGGGACCTACGAGCAGTACTTC	CASSSGGTYEQYF
few	TRBD2	TRBV14	TRBJ2-2	TGTGCCAGCAAGGGTCTAGCGGAAAACACCGGGGAGCTGTTTTTT	CASKGLAENTGELFF
.	TRBD2	TRBV27	TRBJ2-5	TGTGCCAGCAGTTTAAGCGGGAGCCGCCTGACCCAGTACTTC	CASSLSGSRLTQYF
.	TRBD1	TRBV5-6	TRBJ2-1	TGTGCCAGCAGCCGCGGGACAGGGACGTCCTACAATGAGCAGTTCTTC	CASSRGTGTSYNEQFF
few	.	TRBV7-9	TRBJ1-1	TGTGCCAGCAGCGAGACGGGTTTTAAAGCTTTCTTT	CASSETGFKAFF
once	TRBD2	TRBV5-1	TRBJ2-7	TGCGCCAGCAGCTTGGAGGCGGCGGGAGGGCCCGACGAGCAGTACTTC	CASSLEAAGGPDEQYF
.	.	TRBV12-5	TRBJ2-3	TGTGCTAGTGGTCCCCCCATCAGTCTCCACCGAGATACGCAGTATTTT	CASGPPISLHRDTQYF
.	TRBD2	TRBV13	TRBJ2-1	TGTGCCAGCAGCCCCCAGCGGGGAGGATACAATGAGCAGTTCTTC	CASSPQRGGYNEQFF
.	.	TRBV4-3	TRBJ1-1	TGCGCCAGCAGCCAAGATCAGTCAGGGAGGGCTGAAGCTTTCTTT	CASSQDQSGRAEAFF
.	TRBD2	TRBV6-4	TRBJ2-7	TGTGCCAGCAGTGAGGTCCTAGCGGGAGAAGACGAGCAGTACTTC	CASSEVLAGEDEQYF
.	TRBD1	TRBV18	TRBJ1-1	TGTGCCAGCTCACCACGGACAGGAGGTGAAACTGAAGCTTTCTTT	CASSPRTGGETEAFF
once	.	TRBV27	TRBJ1-5	TGTGCCAGCAGTTTACAGGGGCGGTATCAGCCCCAGCATTTT	CASSLQGRYQPQHF
.	.	TRBV5-1	TRBJ2-5	TGCGCCAGCAGCTTGGAGCGGGTGGGGAGGGAGACCCAGTACTTC	CASSLERVGRETQYF
.	.	TRBV27	TRBJ2-3	TGTGCCAGCAGTATATTCGGGGGGCGGGAGATTACAGATACGCAGTATTTT	CASSIFGGREITDTQYF
.	.	TRBV5-1	TRBJ1-4	TGCGCCAGCAGCTCGACAGGTTCAACTAATGAAAAACTGTTTTTT	CASSSTGSTNEKLFF
.	.	TRBV19	TRBJ2-1	TGTGCCAGTAGTCGAGTAGCGGCCTACAATGAGCAGTTCTTC	CASSRVAAYNEQFF
.	.	TRBV6-1	TRBJ2-7	TGTGCCAGCACGGAAGCACTAGTTTACTACGAGCAGTACTTC	CASTEALVYYEQYF
.	TRBD1	TRBV28	TRBJ1-1	TGTGCCAGCAGCCAGTCGACAGGGGAATGGAACACTGAAGCTTTCTTT	CASSQSTGEWNTEAFF
.	.	TRBV7-2	TRBJ1-3	TGTGCCAGCAGTTCAGTCCCCCAGAAAACCATATATTTT	CASSSVPQKTIYF
once	TRBD2	TRBV14	TRBJ2-5	TGTGCCAGCAGCCCGGGACTAGCGGGGTGGCAAGAGACCCAGTACTTC	CASSPGLAGWQETQYF
.	TRBD2	TRBV7-8	TRBJ2-1	TGTGCCAGCAGCACTCCCCGGGACTACCGTGAGCAGTTCTTC	CASSTPRDYREQFF
few	.	TRBV10-1	TRBJ2-6	TGCGCCAGCAGTGGAAACAGGGGGGCCAACGTCCTGACTTTC	CASSGNRGANVLTF
few	.	TRBV6-7	TRBJ2-7	TGTGCCAGCAGTGGTACCGGGACTCTTAAGGGCGAGCAGTACTTC	CASSGTGTLKGEQYF
few	TRBD2	TRBV7-2	TRBJ2-1	TGTGCCAGCAGCCTAACCGGACTAGCGGGGAGTGAGCAGTTCTTC	CASSLTGLAGSEQFF
.	TRBD1	TRBV10-2	TRBJ2-7	TGCGCCAGCAACCGACAGGGGGCTTCCTACGAGCAGTACTTC	CASNRQGASYEQYF
few	.	TRBV27	TRBJ1-6	TGTGCCAGCAGTACACTCGACAGGAATAATTCACCCCTCCACTTT	CASSTLDRNNSPLHF
.	.	TRBV7-9	TRBJ1-4	TGTGCCAGCAGCTTAGGATCCTTTGCCGATCGTTCGGAACTGTTTTTT	CASSLGSFADRSELFF
.	TRBD2	TRBV5-4	TRBJ2-1	TGTGCCAGCAGCAACTATCTAGCGGGGCTTTACAATGAGCAGTTCTTC	CASSNYLAGLYNEQFF
.	TRBD1	TRBV19	TRBJ2-5	TGTGCCAGTAGTATTCCGGGGACAGCACAAGAGACCCAGTACTTC	CASSIPGTAQETQYF
.	.	TRBV21-1	TRBJ1-4	TGTGCCAGCAGGACGGACAGGGGGAATGAAAAACTGTTTTTT	CASRTDRGNEKLFF
.	.	TRBV11-2	TRBJ2-1	TGTGCCAAGAGGGACAAGGGAAGCAATGAGCAGTTCTTC	CAKRDKGSNEQFF
.	TRBD2	TRBV7-6	TRBJ2-3	TGTGCCAGCAGCTTAGGGGGGAGGGCCGGCGATACGCAGTATTTT	CASSLGGRAGDTQYF
once	.	TRBV2	TRBJ2-7	TGTGCCAGCAGAGAGTTCCAAGCGGTCTCCTACGAGCAGTACTTC	CASREFQAVSYEQYF
.	.	TRBV28	TRBJ1-1	TGTGCCAGCAGTTCGGGGAACACTGAGGCTTTCTTT	CASSSGNTEAFF
.	.	TRBV27	TRBJ2-2	TGTGCCAGCAGTTTACTAGGGGCTAACACCGGGGAGCTGTTTTTT	CASSLLGANTGELFF
few	.	TRBV6-5	TRBJ1-1	TGTGCCAGCAGTTACCTAGGCGACACTGAAGCTTTCTTT	CASSYLGDTEAFF
.	.	TRBV12-5	TRBJ1-3	TGTGCTAGTGGTTTGATACTTCAGCGAGAGGGAAACACCATATATTTT	CASGLILQREGNTIYF
.	TRBD1	TRBV7-9	TRBJ1-5	TGTTCCAGCAGCTTAGGGACAGGGGACTTCAATCAGCCCCAGCATTTT	CSSSLGTGDFNQPQHF
.	.	TRBV10-2	TRBJ1-4	TGCGCCAGCAGTGAGTCTGGAGGGCAGGGTAATGAAAAACTGTTTTTT	CASSESGGQGNEKLFF
.	TRBD1	TRBV4-1	TRBJ1-5	TGCGCCAGCAGTCAGACAGGGGCCAGAGGGCAGCCCCAGCATTTT	CASSQTGARGQPQHF
.	.	TRBV9	TRBJ2-2	TGTGCCAGCGGTAATCGCCCAACTGAGGCCGAGGCTAGGACCGGGGAGCTGTTTTTT	CASGNRPTEAEARTGELFF
.	TRBD1	TRBV18	TRBJ1-1	TGTGCCAGCTCACTACAGGGGGCCTCTGAAGCTTTCTTT	CASSLQGASEAFF
once	TRBD1	TRBV7-9	TRBJ1-5	TGTGCCAGCAGCTTAGGGACAGGGGACTTCAATCAGCCCCAGCATTTC	CASSLGTGDFNQPQHF
.	.	TRBV7-2	TRBJ1-5	TGTGCCAGCAGCTTAGTTAGGGGACAACGGCCCCAGCATTTT	CASSLVRGQRPQHF